This T cell receptor beta chain is from a study of blood T cell repertoires in COVID-19. About the study: Samples taken during acute and convalescent COVID-19 were collected in the United States, Italy and Spain. T cells, B-cell-depleted T cells, or PBMCs supplied cDNA or gDNA.

Germline CDR1 is MNHEY and CDR2 is SMNVEV (reference sequence). V was shortened by 2 bases and J by 6 bases, with 11 bases between the two germline ends. This CDR3 is built from 14 residues. Per the original data handling: Amplification with reference gene primers provided the estimates of nucleated cell counts. Generated by immunoSEQ multiplex PCR, the TCRdb table keeps only in-frame clones and is missing some. The V and J calls and clone size come from that table; D and trimming were worked out from the DNA. The sample has about 56,000 clones, roughly 90% seen once. The chain employs TRBV27 and TRBJ1-5; possibly TRBD1 for D (5 bases). The sequenced material came from peripheral blood. This sequence was found in a human donor in a cohort sampled during active COVID-19. CDR3 coding DNA: TGTGCCAGCAGTTTAGTTCAGGGTGGTCAGCCCCAGCATTTT. It specifies CASSLVQGGQPQHF.